Presented here are 20 T cell receptor beta chains from one specimen sequenced in a study of blood T cell repertoires in COVID-19. Method: immunoSEQ multiplex PCR; TCRdb's copy keeps in-frame clones and lacks some. The sample includes around 240,000 clones, approximately 81% of them seen just once. What was sequenced was peripheral blood. The receptors originated from a man in his forties with acute or convalescent COVID-19.

The chain employs TRBV2 and TRBJ1-2; 8 bases map to TRBD1. CDR3 length: 15 residues. The trim removed 5 bases at V and 3 bases at J, leaving 8 bases unmatched. The germline V gene has CDR1 SNHLY and CDR2 FYNNEI. CDR3 loop: CASSSLQGAYYGYTF. The CDR3 nucleotides are TGTGCCAGCAGTTCTCTCCAGGGGGCCTACTATGGCTACACCTTC.

The V and J genes are TRBV9 and TRBJ2-3; 9 bases agree with TRBD2. The CDR3 extends over 16 amino acids. Germline CDR1 and CDR2: SGDLS and YYNGEE. The J segment lost 2 bases and the V segment lost 3 bases, leaving 7 bases of the junction unmatched. The CDR3 nucleotides are TGTGCCAGCAGCGGGTGGCCTAGCGGGGCCACAGATACGCAGTATTTT. As protein: CASSGWPSGATDTQYF.

The rearrangement joins TRBV30 to TRBJ1-5; D gene ambiguous. Trimming took 1 base from V and 1 from J, leaving 5 bases between them. The CDR3 has 13 amino acids. Germline-derived CDR1 and CDR2 are GTSNPN and SVGIG (reference sequence). CDR3 DNA sequence: TGTGCCTGGAGTGCCGGGAGCAATCAGCCCCAGCATTTT. Protein sequence: CAWSAGSNQPQHF.

This clone was picked up a small number of times. The rearrangement uses TRBV30 and TRBJ1-2; D is uncertain. V was shortened by 0 bases and J by 8 bases, with 22 bases between the two germline ends. The CDR3 sequence is 16 residues long. Germline CDR1 is GTSNPN and CDR2 is SVGIG (reference sequence). The CDR3 bases are TGTGCCTGGAGTGTAACATCCCGCCGGGTTACGGGGGGCTACACCTTC. Translated, it gives CAWSVTSRRVTGGYTF.

V and J are TRBV7-3 and TRBJ1-1, with a tentative D call TRBD1 (6 bases). Trimming cost V 2 bases and J 8 bases, with 12 bases left between them. Per the germline V gene, CDR1 is SGHTA and CDR2 is FQGTGA. CDR3 length: 13 residues. This CDR3 reads CASSLGVGTEAFF. Written as DNA, the CDR3 is TGTGCCAGCAGCTTAGGGGTAGGGACAGAAGCTTTCTTT.

The chain employs TRBV5-1 and TRBJ2-2; 8 positions match TRBD1. Per germline, CDR1 SGHRS and CDR2 YFSETQ. Trimming cost V 7 bases and J 2 bases; bases outside gene matches: 10. This CDR3 comprises 16 residues. CDR3 amino acids: CASRNLQGGNTGELFF. Written as DNA, the CDR3 is TGCGCCAGCCGAAATCTACAGGGGGGTAACACCGGGGAGCTGTTTTTT.

This chain links TRBV10-3 with TRBJ2-7, with a weak D call TRBD2 (6 bases). Trimming cost V 6 bases and J 0 bases, with 6 bases left between them. CDR1 is ENHRY and CDR2 is SYGVKD in the germline V gene. CDR3 length: 12 residues. The CDR3 spells CAIRGGSYEQYF. CDR3 coding DNA: TGTGCCATCAGGGGAGGCTCCTACGAGCAGTACTTC.

The chain is built from TRBV12-3 or TRBV12-4 and TRBJ2-7; 8 nucleotides match TRBD2. J lost 2 bases, V lost 5 bases, and 2 bases had no gene match. The CDR3 sequence is 13 residues long. CDR3 protein: CASSSGGAYEQYF. The DNA for the CDR3 is TGTGCCAGCAGTAGCGGGGGAGCCTACGAGCAGTACTTC.

The table lists this clone with a count of one. The V call is TRBV19, the J call TRBJ2-1; 12 positions agree with TRBD1. Germline V gene lookup returns CDR1 LNHDA and CDR2 SQIVND (reference sequence). The CDR3 consists of 15 residues. V was clipped by 4 bases and J by 7 bases; unmatched bases: 5. CDR3 coding DNA: TGTGCCAGTAGTAGGGCGGGACAGGGGGCGAATGAGCAGTTCTTC. Protein product: CASSRAGQGANEQFF.

V gene TRBV5-4 combines with J gene TRBJ1-3; possible D gene TRBD1, 6 bases. Germline lookup yields CDR1 SGHNT and CDR2 YYREEE (reference sequence). The CDR3 is 16 residues long. V was pared by 3 bases and J by 0 bases, with 13 bases between. CDR3 in amino acids: CASSSLGAYSGNTIYF. DNA of the CDR3: TGTGCCAGCAGCTCCCTGGGGGCTTACTCTGGAAACACCATATATTTT.

This sequence joins TRBV7-3 and TRBJ2-5, with 9 bases aligning to TRBD1. CDR1 SGHTA and CDR2 FQGTGA come from the germline V gene. The CDR3 extends over 13 amino acids. Trimming cost V 6 bases and J 5 bases; bases outside gene matches: 4. The CDR3, as DNA: TGTGCCAGCAGTTCTGGACAGGGGGAGACCCAGTACTTC. This sequence encodes CASSSGQGETQYF.

J is TRBJ2-3 and V is TRBV7-9, with 9 positions matching TRBD1. The CDR3 has 15 amino acids. Germline V gene data show CDR1 as SEHNR and CDR2 as FQNEAQ (reference sequence). J gave up 2 bases and V 5 bases, and 5 bases lay outside the gene matches. CDR3 DNA: TGTGCCAGCAGCAGACAGGGGGTTAACACAGATACGCAGTATTTT. It encodes CASSRQGVNTDTQYF.

This chain joins TRBV6-5 and TRBJ1-1; D is ambiguous. CDR1 MNHEY and CDR2 SVGAGI come from the germline V gene. Trimming pared 3 bases from V and 2 bases from J, leaving 13 bases between. The CDR3 length is 15 residues. The CDR3 region has the DNA TGTGCCAGCAGTTATTCCGGAGCGGTAAACACTGAAGCTTTCTTT. It specifies CASSYSGAVNTEAFF.

Turning to this clone: The sample has other DNA sequences that encode this CDR3 too. The chain combines TRBV5-4 with TRBJ1-2; D unclear. Germline loops: CDR1 SGHNT, CDR2 YYREEE (reference sequence). The CDR3 contains 13 residues. V lost 4 bases, J lost 0 bases, and 7 bases lay in between. The CDR3 nucleotides read TGTGCCAGCAGCGGGCCGGCTAACTATGGCTACACCTTC. Residues: CASSGPANYGYTF.

This chain connects TRBV6-5 to TRBJ1-2; D is ambiguous. This CDR3 has 14 amino acids. Germline CDR1 and CDR2: MNHEY and SVGAGI. Trimming stripped 6 bases from V and 4 bases from J, with 15 bases between. The CDR3 here is CASRLDTGGYGYTF. The CDR3 DNA reads as TGTGCCAGCAGATTAGACACCGGTGGCTATGGCTACACCTTC.

This chain uses TRBV27 with TRBJ2-1, with D possibly TRBD2 on 6 matching bases. V was cut by 5 bases and J by 0 bases, with 17 bases left in between. The CDR3 runs 17 residues. Germline CDR1 is MNHEY and CDR2 is SMNVEV (reference sequence). For the CDR3, the DNA is TGTGCCAGCAGTACACCTCTCACGCGGGGCTCCTACAATGAGCAGTTCTTC. It translates to CASSTPLTRGSYNEQFF.

The chain links TRBV3-1 (or the pseudogene TRBV3-2) to TRBJ1-4; 8 nucleotides agree with TRBD1. Germline CDR1 is LGHDT and CDR2 is YNNKEL (reference sequence). This CDR3 is 14 amino acids long. V trimming: 2 bases; J trimming: 14 bases; junction bases outside the gene matches: 10. The CDR3 spells CASSQSGYRGKLFF. CDR3 in DNA: TGTGCCAGCAGCCAAAGTGGTTACAGGGGGAAGCTGTTTTTT.

This clone has just a few counts. The chain has TRBV5-1 and TRBJ1-6; weak D call: TRBD1 (6 bases). CDR1 and CDR2 from the germline V gene are SGHRS and YFSETQ. V was pared by 4 bases and J by 9 bases, with 14 bases between. This CDR3 spans 14 amino acids. CDR3 region: CASSGAGAGSPLHF. CDR3 bases: TGCGCCAGCAGCGGGGCGGGGGCCGGTTCACCCCTCCACTTT.

With respect to this clone: The sample has other DNA sequences that encode this CDR3 too. This chain joins TRBV7-9 and TRBJ1-1, with D perhaps TRBD1 (5 bases). This CDR3 region has 14 residues. Trimming stripped 5 bases from V and 1 base from J, with 11 bases between. From germline, CDR1 is SEHNR and CDR2 FQNEAQ (reference sequence). The CDR3 sequence: CASSPGGTNTEAFF. The CDR3 coding sequence is TGTGCCAGCAGCCCCGGGGGGACGAACACTGAAGCTTTCTTT. The full variable domain, completed using reference TRBV7-9 and TRBJ1-1, is DTGVSQNPRHKITKRGQNVTFRCDPISEHNRLYWYRQTLGQGPEFLTYFQNEAQLEKSRLLSDRFSAERPKGSFSTLEIQRTEQGDSAMYLCASSPGGTNTEAFFGQGTRLTVV.

Concerning this clone itself: Distinct nucleotide sequences in the sample also encode this CDR3. The J gene is TRBJ2-5, the V gene TRBV2, with 8 bases matching TRBD1. This CDR3 spans 14 amino acids. Germline V CDR1 and CDR2: SNHLY, FYNNEI. V lost 8 bases to trimming and J lost 1 base; unmatched junction nucleotides: 6. For the CDR3, the DNA is TGTGCCAGCTCGGGAGACAGGGGCCAAGAGACCCAGTACTTC. It translates to CASSGDRGQETQYF.